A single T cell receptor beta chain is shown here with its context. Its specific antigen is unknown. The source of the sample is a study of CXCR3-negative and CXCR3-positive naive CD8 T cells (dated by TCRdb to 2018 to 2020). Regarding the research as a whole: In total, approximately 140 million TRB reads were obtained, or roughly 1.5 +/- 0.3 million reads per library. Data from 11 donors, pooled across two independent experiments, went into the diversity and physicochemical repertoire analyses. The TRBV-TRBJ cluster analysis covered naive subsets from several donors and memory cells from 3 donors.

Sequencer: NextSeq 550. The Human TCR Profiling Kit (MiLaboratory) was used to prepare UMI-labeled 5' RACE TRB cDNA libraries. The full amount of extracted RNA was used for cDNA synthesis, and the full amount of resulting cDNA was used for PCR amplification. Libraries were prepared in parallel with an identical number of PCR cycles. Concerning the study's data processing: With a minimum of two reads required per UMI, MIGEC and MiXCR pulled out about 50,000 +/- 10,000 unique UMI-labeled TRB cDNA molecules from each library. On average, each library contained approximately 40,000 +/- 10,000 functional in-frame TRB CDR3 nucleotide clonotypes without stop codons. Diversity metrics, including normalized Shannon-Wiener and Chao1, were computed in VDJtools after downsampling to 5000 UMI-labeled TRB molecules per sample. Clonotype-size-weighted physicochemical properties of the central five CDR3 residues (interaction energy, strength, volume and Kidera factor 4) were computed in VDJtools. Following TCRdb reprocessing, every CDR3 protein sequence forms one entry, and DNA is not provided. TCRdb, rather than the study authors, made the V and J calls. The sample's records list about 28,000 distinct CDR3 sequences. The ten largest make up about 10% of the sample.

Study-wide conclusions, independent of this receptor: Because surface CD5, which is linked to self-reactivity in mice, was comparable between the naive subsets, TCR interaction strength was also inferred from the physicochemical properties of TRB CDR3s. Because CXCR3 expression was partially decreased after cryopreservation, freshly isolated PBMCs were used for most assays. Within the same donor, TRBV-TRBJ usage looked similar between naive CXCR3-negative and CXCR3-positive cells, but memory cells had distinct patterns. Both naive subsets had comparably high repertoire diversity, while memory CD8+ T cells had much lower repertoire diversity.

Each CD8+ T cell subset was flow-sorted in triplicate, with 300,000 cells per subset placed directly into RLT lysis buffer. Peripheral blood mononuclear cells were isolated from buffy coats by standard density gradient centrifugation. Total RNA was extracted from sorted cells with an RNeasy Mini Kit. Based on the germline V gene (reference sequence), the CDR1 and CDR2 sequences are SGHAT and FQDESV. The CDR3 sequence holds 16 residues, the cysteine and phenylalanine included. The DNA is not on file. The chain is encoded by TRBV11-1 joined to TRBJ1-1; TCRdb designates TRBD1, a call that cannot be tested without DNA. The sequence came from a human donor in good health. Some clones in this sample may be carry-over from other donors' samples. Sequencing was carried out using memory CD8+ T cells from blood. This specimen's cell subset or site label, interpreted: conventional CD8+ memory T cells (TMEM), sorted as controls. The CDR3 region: CASSLEGQGVWTEAFF.